Listed below are T cell receptor beta chains from one sample, sequenced in a study of T cell repertoires in cytomegalovirus infection. TCRdb redid the calling of the reads with MiXCR, one entry per CDR3 protein. The data show 310,000 or so distinct CDR3 sequences, under 30% seen once. What was sequenced was PBMCs. The receptor set was obtained from a human donor in good health (CMV status not recorded). Some clones in this sample may be carry-over from other donors' samples. Each CDR3 is given with its conserved first and last residue. D genes are given only for firm matches. Part of the rows lack a size; the others show once, few, many or a class for expanded clones.

TRBJ2-3,15,-,many,TRBV7-8,TGTGCCAGCAGCTTAGCACGGCTAGCCACAGATACGCAGTATTTT,CASSLARLATDTQYF
TRBJ2-3,12,-,-,TRBV5-1,TGCGCCAGCAGCTTGGATCCAGATACGCAGTATTTT,CASSLDPDTQYF
TRBJ1-2,15,-,few,TRBV4-3,TGCGCCAGCAGCCAAGATACAGGTTGGCTCTATGGCTACACCTTC,CASSQDTGWLYGYTF
TRBJ2-2,16,-,-,TRBV28,TGTGCCAGCAGTTTATTCGCTGGGCTGAACACCGGGGAGCTGTTTTTT,CASSLFAGLNTGELFF
TRBJ2-1,16,-,-,TRBV11-2,TGTGCCAGCAGCTTAGGGGGGGCCTTCGCCTACAATGAGCAGTTCTTC,CASSLGGAFAYNEQFF
TRBJ1-1,13,-,many,TRBV7-2,TGTGCCAGCAGACCGGACAGGAACACTGAAGCTTTCTTT,CASRPDRNTEAFF
TRBJ2-4,14,-,-,TRBV7-2,TGTGCCAGCAGCTTCGGACTAGCCAAAAACATTCAGTACTTC,CASSFGLAKNIQYF
TRBJ1-2,15,-,many,TRBV7-2,TGTGCCAGCAGCCCGCGGATGGCAGCCCCTTATGGCTACACCTTC,CASSPRMAAPYGYTF
TRBJ1-1,12,-,once,TRBV7-6,TGTGCCAGCAGCATGGGGGACACTGAAGCTTTCTTT,CASSMGDTEAFF
TRBJ1-1,12,TRBD1,few,TRBV4-3,TGCGCCAGCAGCCACACAGGGGCTGAAGCTTTCTTT,CASSHTGAEAFF
TRBJ2-5,12,TRBD2,few,TRBV7-8,TGTGCCAGCAGACGACTAGCGGAGACCCAGTACTTC,CASRRLAETQYF
TRBJ1-1,15,-,few,TRBV5-5,TGTGCCAGCAGCTGGCAGGCTCTAAGGAACACTGAAGCTTTCTTT,CASSWQALRNTEAFF
TRBJ1-2,14,-,few,TRBV29-1,TGCAGCGTTGATGGGGATACTACTAACTATGGCTACACCTTC,CSVDGDTTNYGYTF
TRBJ2-3,16,TRBD2,many,TRBV7-2,TGTGCCAGCAGCTTAGGCGCTAGCGGGATAGGAGATACGCAGTATTTT,CASSLGASGIGDTQYF
TRBJ1-1,16,-,-,TRBV5-1,TGCGCCAGCAGCTTGGCCGTGGTAGGGGTTAACACTGAAGCTTTCTTT,CASSLAVVGVNTEAFF
TRBJ1-1,14,-,few,TRBV28,TGTGCCAGCAGACTGGGCGGGGGGGAGACTGAAGCTTTCTTT,CASRLGGGETEAFF
TRBJ2-1,13,TRBD1,few,TRBV19,TGTGCCAGCGGGACAGGGGGACCCAATGAGCAGTTCTTC,CASGTGGPNEQFF
TRBJ2-5,14,TRBD1,many,TRBV11-2,TGTGCCAGCAGCCCTACAGGGGCCCAAGAGACCCAGTACTTC,CASSPTGAQETQYF
TRBJ2-4,17,TRBD1,many,TRBV7-2,TGTGCCAGCAGCATAGGACAGGACCTCCTAGCCAAAAACATTCAGTACTTC,CASSIGQDLLAKNIQYF
TRBJ2-3,14,-,few,TRBV11-3,TGTGCCAGCAGCTTGGACCCTGACACAGATACGCAGTATTTT,CASSLDPDTDTQYF
TRBJ1-1,13,-,many,TRBV12-3/TRBV12-4,TGTGCCAGCAGCATACGGCCGAACACTGAAGCTTTCTTT,CASSIRPNTEAFF
TRBJ2-3,14,TRBD2,-,TRBV29-1,TGCAGCGTTGGGGCTAGCGGGGGCACAGATACGCAGTATTTT,CSVGASGGTDTQYF
TRBJ2-1,16,TRBD2,-,TRBV6-2/TRBV6-3,TGTGCCAGCAGCCAAGCGGGAGTATCACAGTTGGGTGAGCAGTTCTTC,CASSQAGVSQLGEQFF
TRBJ1-2,13,TRBD1,-,TRBV6-6,TGTGCCAGCAGCCCCGACAGGGGGACGAGCTACACCTTC,CASSPDRGTSYTF
TRBJ2-5,12,-,-,TRBV12-3/TRBV12-4,TGTGCCAGCAGTTTGGCCAGTCAGACCCAGTACTTC,CASSLASQTQYF
TRBJ2-3,14,-,few,TRBV5-6,TGTGCCAGCAGCCCGGACTTCTACACAGATACGCAGTATTTT,CASSPDFYTDTQYF
TRBJ1-2,15,-,-,TRBV7-8,TGTGCCAGCAGCTTAGCGGCAGGGGAGGACTATGGCTACACCTTC,CASSLAAGEDYGYTF
TRBJ1-1,14,-,-,TRBV6-5,TGTGCCAGCAGTTACTCGTTATCGAACACTGAAGCTTTCTTT,CASSYSLSNTEAFF
TRBJ2-5,14,TRBD2,-,TRBV19,TGTGCCAGTAGTGATGGGGACTATCAAGAGACCCAGTACTTC,CASSDGDYQETQYF
TRBJ2-3,15,-,few,TRBV6-5,TGTGCCAGCAGTCCAACTTACTCCCCCACAGATACGCAGTATTTT,CASSPTYSPTDTQYF
TRBJ2-3,11,-,-,TRBV2,TGTGCCAGCAGTGAACGAGATACGCAGTATTTT,CASSERDTQYF
TRBJ2-1,12,-,-,TRBV12-3/TRBV12-4,TGTGCCAGCAGTTTTAAGGTCAATGAGCAGTTCTTC,CASSFKVNEQFF
TRBJ1-4,16,-,-,TRBV20-1,TGCAGTGCCCGACCCCCCGGGACCCAAATAGGTGAAAAACTGTTTTTT,CSARPPGTQIGEKLFF
TRBJ1-2,12,-,many,TRBV7-2,TGTGCCAGCAGCTCGGACCGCCTGGGTTACACCTTC,CASSSDRLGYTF
TRBJ2-7,16,TRBD1,many,TRBV28,TGTGCCAGCAGTTCCACAGGGGCCCCGAGCTCCTACGAGCAGTACTTC,CASSSTGAPSSYEQYF
TRBJ1-5,15,-,many,TRBV7-2,TGTGCCAGCAGCTTTAGACCAACTAGCAATCAGCCCCAGCATTTT,CASSFRPTSNQPQHF
TRBJ2-1,17,-,many,TRBV7-6,TGTGCCAGCAGCTTAGGAAACCCTCACAACCCCTACAATGAGCAGTTCTTC,CASSLGNPHNPYNEQFF
TRBJ1-1,15,TRBD1,many,TRBV7-2,TGTGCCAGCAGCCCCCGACAGGGTGAGGGCACTGAAGCTTTCTTT,CASSPRQGEGTEAFF
TRBJ2-6,14,-,few,TRBV29-1,TGCAGCGCTGACCCCAGGGTTGGGGCCAACGTCCTGACTTTC,CSADPRVGANVLTF
TRBJ1-4,11,-,few,TRBV20-1,TGCAGTGCTAGGTTCAATGAAAAACTGTTTTTT,CSARFNEKLFF
TRBJ1-1,15,TRBD1,-,TRBV4-1,TGCGCCAGCAGCCAAGAGGACAGGGTGAACACTGAAGCTTTCTTT,CASSQEDRVNTEAFF
TRBJ2-3,14,-,few,TRBV24-1,TGTGCCACCAGTCGGGGGGCGTGGAAAGATACGCAGTATTTT,CATSRGAWKDTQYF
TRBJ1-6,13,-,-,TRBV7-4,TGTGCCAGCAGCTTAACGCGTGATTCACCCCTCCACTTT,CASSLTRDSPLHF
TRBJ2-1,14,TRBD2,-,TRBV6-1,TGTGCCAGCAGTGAGAGCGGGGGGGTGTACGAGCAGTTCTTC,CASSESGGVYEQFF
TRBJ2-4,15,-,few,TRBV20-1,TGCAGTGCTAGACGACAGGCCCTAGCCAAAAACATTCAGTACTTC,CSARRQALAKNIQYF
TRBJ2-4,16,-,few,TRBV29-1,TGCAGCGCCCTCTCGATGCCGGGGCTTGCCAAAAACATTCAGTACTTC,CSALSMPGLAKNIQYF
TRBJ1-6,12,-,-,TRBV5-5,TGTGCCAGCAGCGGTACAGGGAGTCCCCTCCACTTT,CASSGTGSPLHF
TRBJ2-7,13,-,-,TRBV12-3/TRBV12-4,TGTGCCAGCAGCACCACACGGGGCCTCGAGCAGTACTTC,CASSTTRGLEQYF
TRBJ2-7,12,-,-,TRBV20-1,TGCAGTGCTACACCCGACAGGTACGAGCAGTACTTC,CSATPDRYEQYF
TRBJ2-1,18,TRBD2,-,TRBV6-5,TGTGCCAGCAGTTACTGGCTAGGCGGGAGGGCAATTTCCAATGAGAAGTTCTTC,CASSYWLGGRAISNEKFF
TRBJ1-5,13,-,-,TRBV3-1,TGTGCCAGCAGCCAACAGTCCGGGGAGCCCCAGCATTTT,CASSQQSGEPQHF
TRBJ2-5,14,TRBD1,-,TRBV6-1,TGTGCCAGCAGTTCCCTGGGACAGCAAGAGACCCAGTACTTC,CASSSLGQQETQYF
TRBJ2-7,11,-,-,TRBV7-8,TGTGCCAGCAGCTTAACAGACGAGCAGTACTTC,CASSLTDEQYF